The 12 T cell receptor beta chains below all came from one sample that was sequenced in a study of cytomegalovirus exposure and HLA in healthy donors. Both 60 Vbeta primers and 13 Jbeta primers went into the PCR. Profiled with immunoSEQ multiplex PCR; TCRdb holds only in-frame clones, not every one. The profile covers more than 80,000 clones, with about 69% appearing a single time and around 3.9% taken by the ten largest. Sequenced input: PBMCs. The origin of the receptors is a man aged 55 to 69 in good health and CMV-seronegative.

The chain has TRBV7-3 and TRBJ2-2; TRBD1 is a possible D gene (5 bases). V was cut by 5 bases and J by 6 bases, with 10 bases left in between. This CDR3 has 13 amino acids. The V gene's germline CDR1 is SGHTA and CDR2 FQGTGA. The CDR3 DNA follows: TGTGCCAGCAGCGCGCAGGGTCCCGGGGAGCTGTTTTTT. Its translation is CASSAQGPGELFF.

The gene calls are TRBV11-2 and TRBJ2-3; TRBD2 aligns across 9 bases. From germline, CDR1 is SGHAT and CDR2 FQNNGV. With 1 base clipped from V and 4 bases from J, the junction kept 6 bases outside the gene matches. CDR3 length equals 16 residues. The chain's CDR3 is CASSLGGTSFSDTQYF. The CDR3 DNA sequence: TGTGCCAGCAGCTTAGGGGGGACTAGCTTTTCAGATACGCAGTATTTT.

CDR3: CASSVEGRGGTDTQYF. The CDR3 DNA reads TGTGCCAGCAGCGTAGAAGGTCGGGGAGGCACAGATACGCAGTATTTT. This chain links TRBV9 with TRBJ2-3; perhaps TRBD2 as D (5 bases). Germline V gene sequence: CDR1 SGDLS, CDR2 YYNGEE. V lost 0 bases and J lost 1, with 12 bases in between. The CDR3 loop spans 16 amino acids.

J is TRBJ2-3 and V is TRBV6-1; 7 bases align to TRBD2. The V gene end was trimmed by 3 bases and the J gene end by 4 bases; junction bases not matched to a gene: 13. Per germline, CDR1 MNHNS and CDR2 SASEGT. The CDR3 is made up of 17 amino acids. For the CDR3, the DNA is TGTGCCAGCAGTGACCCCAAAGCGGGGTATGAGGCAGATACGCAGTATTTT. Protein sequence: CASSDPKAGYEADTQYF.

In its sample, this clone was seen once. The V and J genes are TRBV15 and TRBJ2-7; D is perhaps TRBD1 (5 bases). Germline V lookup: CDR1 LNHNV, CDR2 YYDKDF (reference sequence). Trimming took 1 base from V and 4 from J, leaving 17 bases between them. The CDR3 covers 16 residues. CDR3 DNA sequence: TGTGCCACCAGCAGAGGGAGAGGAGTTGGGGCGTACGAGCAGTACTTC. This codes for CATSRGRGVGAYEQYF.

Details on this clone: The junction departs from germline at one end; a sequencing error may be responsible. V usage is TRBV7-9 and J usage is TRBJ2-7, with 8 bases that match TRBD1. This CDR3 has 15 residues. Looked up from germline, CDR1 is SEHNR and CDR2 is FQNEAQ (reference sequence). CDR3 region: CSSSRGRTGRYEQYF. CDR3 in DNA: TGTTCCAGCAGCCGAGGCCGGACAGGGAGGTACGAGCAGTACTTC.

CDR3 DNA: TGTGCCAGCAGCGAGGGGGGGGACAACACTGAAGCTTTCTTT. Its translation: CASSEGGDNTEAFF. V and J are TRBV9 and TRBJ1-1, with D possibly matching TRBD1 (6 bases). The V gene lost 3 bases and the J gene lost 2 bases, with 11 bases spanning the gap. There are 14 residues in the CDR3. Germline loops: CDR1 SGDLS, CDR2 YYNGEE.

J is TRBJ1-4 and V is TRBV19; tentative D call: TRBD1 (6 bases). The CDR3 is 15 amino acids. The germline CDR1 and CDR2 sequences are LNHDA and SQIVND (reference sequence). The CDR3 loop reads CVTAPTQGVNEKLFF. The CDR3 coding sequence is TGTGTGACGGCCCCCACACAGGGTGTTAATGAAAAACTGTTTTTT.

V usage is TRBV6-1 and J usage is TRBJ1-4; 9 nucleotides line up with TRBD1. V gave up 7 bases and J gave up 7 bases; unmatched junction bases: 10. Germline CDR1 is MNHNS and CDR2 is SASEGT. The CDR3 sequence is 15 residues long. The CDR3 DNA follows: TGTGCCAGCACCAGAACACAGGGGGCTGGTGAAAAACTGTTTTTT. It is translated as CASTRTQGAGEKLFF.

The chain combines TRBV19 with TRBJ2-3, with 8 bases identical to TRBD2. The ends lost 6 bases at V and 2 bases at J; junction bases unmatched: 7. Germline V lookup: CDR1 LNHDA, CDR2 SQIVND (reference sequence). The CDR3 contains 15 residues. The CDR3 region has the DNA TGTGCCAGTAGGCCAGCGGGGGCCAACACAGATACGCAGTATTTT. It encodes CASRPAGANTDTQYF. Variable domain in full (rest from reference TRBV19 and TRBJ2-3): DGGITQSPKYLFRKEGQNVTLSCEQNLNHDAMYWYRQDPGQGLRLIYYSQIVNDFQKGDIAEGYSVSREKKESFPLTVTSAQKNPTAFYLCASRPAGANTDTQYFGPGTRLTVL.

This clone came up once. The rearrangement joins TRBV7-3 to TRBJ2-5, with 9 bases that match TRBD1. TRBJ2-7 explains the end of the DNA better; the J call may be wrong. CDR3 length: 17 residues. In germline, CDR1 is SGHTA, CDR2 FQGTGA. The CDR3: CASSLAPLRQGDYEQYF. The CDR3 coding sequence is TGTGCCAGCAGCTTAGCCCCTCTTAGACAGGGGGACTACGAGCAGTACTTC.

CDR3 nucleotide sequence: TGTGCCAGCAGTTCGGGGGACAGGGTATACGAGCAGTACTTC. It is translated as CASSSGDRVYEQYF. The rearrangement links TRBV27 to TRBJ2-7; 9 bases fit TRBD1. Germline CDR1 MNHEY, CDR2 SMNVEV (reference sequence). The V gene end was trimmed by 4 bases and the J gene end by 4 bases; junction bases not matched to a gene: 5. The CDR3 totals 14 residues.